This T cell receptor beta chain was profiled in a study of cytomegalovirus exposure and HLA in healthy donors. With regard to this clone: Its antigen is unidentified.

The V gene's germline CDR1 is GTSNPN and CDR2 SVGIG (reference sequence). This CDR3 has 17 residues. Losses at the gene ends were 0 bases for V and 4 bases for J; bases not matched to a gene: 13. The PCR was carried out with 60 Vbeta primers and 13 Jbeta primers. In the original processing: About 11 million of the about 80 million unique TCR beta chains counted in a later analysis were shared. Clones were read by immunoSEQ multiplex PCR, and TCRdb kept only the in-frame ones, dropping some. V and J calls and clone size are given by that table; D and trimming were obtained from the DNA. Among 95,000 to 150,000 clones listed, 50% to 80% were seen once. General observations from the study: For TCR beta chains, V- and J-gene trimming was later linked to a missense DCLRE1C variant. A previous analysis found most TCR beta V segments productive roughly 90% or roughly 30% of the time.

V and J are TRBV30 and TRBJ1-1; 8 bases are a match to TRBD1. The source material was PBMCs. The source of this sequence is a woman in her forties in good health and CMV-seropositive. The CDR3 sequence: CAWSVGAGGGIGTEAFF. CDR3 sequence (DNA): TGTGCCTGGAGTGTAGGGGCAGGGGGCGGGATAGGCACTGAAGCTTTCTTT.